This passage covers 9 T cell receptor beta chains from one sample sequenced in a study of shared clonotypes between healthy human individuals. TCRdb's table, derived via immunoSEQ multiplex PCR, lists solely in-frame clones and lacks some. The sample includes 470,000 or so clones, about 78% of them seen just once. Sequenced input: PBMCs. These receptors originate from a middle-aged woman in good health. Some clones in this sample may be carry-over from other donors' samples.

V is TRBV6-4 and J is TRBJ2-1; 8 positions agree with TRBD2. The CDR3 consists of 15 residues. The junction had 7 bases not matched to a gene; V was cut back by 4 bases and J by 5 bases. The V gene's germline CDR1 is MRHNA and CDR2 SNTAGT. The CDR3 loop reads CASSVGLARNNEQFF. The CDR3 bases are TGTGCCAGCAGTGTAGGACTAGCACGAAACAATGAGCAGTTCTTC.

Many counts were recorded for this clone. The chain couples TRBV7-9 to TRBJ2-3; D perhaps matches TRBD1 (7 bases). Germline-derived CDR1 and CDR2 are SEHNR and FQNEAQ (reference sequence). CDR3 length: 14 amino acids. The germline V and J ends were trimmed by 10 bases and 6 bases, with 20 bases remaining between them. In DNA, the CDR3 is TGTGCCATCCACGACGGAGGGGGCAAGGATACGCAGTATTTT. Protein product: CAIHDGGGKDTQYF. The full variable domain, in which reference TRBV7-9 and TRBJ2-3 provide the parts outside the CDR3, is DTGVSQNPRHKITKRGQNVTFRCDPISEHNRLYWYRQTLGQGPEFLTYFQNEAQLEKSRLLSDRFSAERPKGSFSTLEIQRTEQGDSAMYLCAIHDGGGKDTQYFGPGTRLTVL.

The chain couples TRBV6-1 to TRBJ1-2, with 9 bases identical to TRBD1. V was pared by 7 bases and J by 5 bases, with 5 bases of the junction left unmatched. Germline loops: CDR1 MNHNS, CDR2 SASEGT. The CDR3 covers 13 residues. CDR3 amino acids: CASNRGRIYGYTF. CDR3 nucleotide sequence: TGTGCCAGCAACAGGGGGCGGATTTATGGCTACACCTTC.

This clone was seen a single time. A far larger clone is one base from this, pointing to a likely read error. This sequence joins TRBV2 and TRBJ1-2; D is possibly TRBD1 (5 bases). CDR3 length: 14 residues. Germline loops: CDR1 SNHLY, CDR2 FYNNEI. The CDR3 spells CASIALRGGYGHTF. Written as DNA, the CDR3 is TGTGCCAGCATTGCGTTGAGGGGAGGGTATGGCCACACCTTC.

This chain connects TRBV4-1 to TRBJ2-3; weak D call: TRBD2 (6 bases). The CDR3 totals 16 residues. CDR1 and CDR2 (germline): MGHRA, YSYEKL. V was clipped by 0 bases and J by 5 bases, with 15 bases between them. CDR3 nucleotide sequence: TGCGCCAGCAGCCAAGATAACGGGAGTGGGGGAGATACGCAGTATTTT. It is translated as CASSQDNGSGGDTQYF.

This chain connects TRBV6-1 to TRBJ1-3, with a possible D match to TRBD1 (5 bases). Per germline, CDR1 MNHNS and CDR2 SASEGT. The CDR3 loop spans 15 amino acids. Trimming pared 6 bases from V and 0 bases from J, leaving 12 bases between. CDR3 in amino acids: CASSSGTDSGNTIYF. The CDR3 DNA sequence: TGTGCCAGCAGCAGTGGGACGGACTCTGGAAACACCATATATTTT.

This clone was counted a single time. The chain combines TRBV19 with TRBJ2-3, with TRBD2 matching over 7 bases. The CDR3 length is 12 residues. J gave up 6 bases and V 4 bases, and 1 base lay outside the gene matches. Germline V lookup: CDR1 LNHDA, CDR2 SQIVND (reference sequence). The CDR3 here is CASSRGGDTQYF. CDR3 DNA: TGTGCCAGTAGTAGGGGGGGGGATACGCAGTATTTT.

In regard to this clone: Other DNA sequences in this sample translate to the same CDR3. The rearrangement joins TRBV18 to TRBJ2-3; TRBD2 matches at 7 bases. With 3 bases clipped from V and 0 bases from J, the junction kept 0 bases outside the gene matches. Per the germline V gene, CDR1 is KGHSH and CDR2 is LQKENI. The CDR3 is 14 residues long. The CDR3 DNA sequence: TGTGCCAGCTCACCCGGGGGGAGCACAGATACGCAGTATTTT. It specifies CASSPGGSTDTQYF.

The genes are TRBV6-1 and TRBJ2-7; no clear D. The germline V gene has CDR1 MNHNS and CDR2 SASEGT. Trimming stripped 3 bases from V and 4 bases from J, with 7 bases between. The CDR3 is 12 amino acids. The CDR3 region has the DNA TGTGCCAGCAGTGAGAATCTATACGAGCAGTACTTC. Amino acid sequence: CASSENLYEQYF.